This record covers a single T cell receptor beta chain. What it binds is not known. The data originate from a study of CXCR3-negative and CXCR3-positive naive CD8 T cells. Study-level results: Fresh PBMCs were used in most assays, and CXCR3 expression partially decreased after cryopreservation. CXCR3-negative naive cells had less hydrophobic TRB CDR3s than did CXCR3-positive naive cells. Each naive subset displayed comparably high diversity, whereas memory CD8+ cells displayed much lower diversity. Comparison of naive CXCR3-negative and CXCR3-positive cells revealed similar TRBV-TRBJ usage, while memory cells differed.

Naive CD8+ T cells had a CD45RO-CCR7+CD27+CD95- phenotype. It was by 5' RACE with UMI labels that the TRB cDNA libraries were prepared. TCRdb reworked the 5' RACE reads into one entry per CDR3 protein, no DNA. The sample data list about 150,000 distinct CDR3 sequences. The CDR3 extends over 13 amino acids. This clonotype originated in a human donor in good health. Some clones in this sample may be carry-over from other donors' samples. The V call is TRBV12-3 or TRBV12-4, the J call TRBJ2-7; the TRBD2 assignment by TCRdb is unverifiable without DNA. The specimen sequenced was naive CXCR3+ CD8+ T cells from blood. Subset of the sample: CD45RO-CCR7+CD27+CD95- naive CD8+ T cells expressing CXCR3 (TNR3+). Here the CDR3 reads CASSLRERYEQYF.